This entry features one T cell receptor beta chain sequence. Its target is not known. Spread over ten immunoSEQ deep assay plates, unsorted PBMC DNA underwent sequencing. Methods used by the authors: There were no quality scores in the junction-only immunoSEQ sequences, so filtering differed. Clones were read by immunoSEQ multiplex PCR, and TCRdb kept only the in-frame ones, dropping some. The DNA was the basis for D and trimming; V, J and clone size are from that table. This sample has 400,000 to 550,000 clones; 79% occur once, and the top ten carry about 12%. This specimen comes from a study of shared clonotypes between healthy human individuals. Broader study findings: Expectations were that clonotype sharing among donors would be affected by sequencing depth.

CDR3 size: 18 residues. This clonotype was obtained from a woman aged 35 to 49 in good health. Some clones in this sample may be carry-over from other donors' samples. Sequenced material: PBMCs. The chain employs TRBV21-1 and TRBJ1-1. TRBV21-1 has pseudogene status. This CDR3 is CASSKAFGTHPGGTEAFF. The CDR3 DNA reads TGTGCCAGCAGCAAAGCCTTTGGGACCCATCCCGGAGGCACTGAAGCTTTCTTT.